A single sample gave rise to the 4 T cell receptor beta chains below, sequenced in a study of cytomegalovirus exposure and HLA in healthy donors. Use of 60 Vbeta and 13 Jbeta primers characterized the PCR. Clones were sequenced by immunoSEQ multiplex PCR, and TCRdb holds only the in-frame ones, with some missing. The sample shows 150,000 to 200,000 clones, around 68% of them seen only once. The source material was PBMCs. The receptors stem from a man aged 45 to 65 in good health and CMV-seronegative.

This clone was counted between two and nine times. The chain links TRBV7-8 to TRBJ1-4, with 7 bases matching TRBD1. Trimming at V came to 2 bases and at J to 7 bases, leaving 7 bases not matched to a gene. The V gene's germline CDR1 is SGHVS and CDR2 FQNEAQ. The CDR3 has 15 residues. As DNA, the CDR3 is TGTGCCAGCAGCTTATCGAGGGGGCTAGGTGAAAAACTGTTTTTT. Its protein product is CASSLSRGLGEKLFF.

V gene TRBV5-8 combines with J gene TRBJ2-7; a possible D gene is TRBD2 (6 bases). This CDR3 contains 17 residues. CDR1 and CDR2 (germline): SGHTS, YDEGEE. V was trimmed by 0 bases and J by 0 bases, leaving 16 bases between them. CDR3 loop: CASSLARDSPSSYEQYF. The CDR3 DNA is TGTGCCAGCAGCTTGGCCAGGGACTCCCCGAGCTCCTACGAGCAGTACTTC.

The chain joins TRBV4-1 to TRBJ1-3, with a possible D match to TRBD1 (5 bases). Between the trimmed V and J ends, which lost 4 bases and 8 bases, there was a span of 15 bases. This CDR3 region has 14 residues. Per germline, CDR1 MGHRA and CDR2 YSYEKL. CDR3 nucleotide sequence: TGCGCCAGCAGCCTCTCCGGGGGTCGCGACACCATATATTTT. It specifies CASSLSGGRDTIYF.

V gene TRBV2 combines with J gene TRBJ1-1; no reliable D call. The V gene's germline CDR1 is SNHLY and CDR2 FYNNEI. The length of the CDR3 is 14 residues. Between the trimmed V and J ends, which lost 6 bases and 5 bases, there was a span of 16 bases. The CDR3 region is CASSPLFSRTEAFF. In DNA, the CDR3 is TGTGCCAGCAGCCCCCTCTTCTCCCGGACTGAAGCTTTCTTT.